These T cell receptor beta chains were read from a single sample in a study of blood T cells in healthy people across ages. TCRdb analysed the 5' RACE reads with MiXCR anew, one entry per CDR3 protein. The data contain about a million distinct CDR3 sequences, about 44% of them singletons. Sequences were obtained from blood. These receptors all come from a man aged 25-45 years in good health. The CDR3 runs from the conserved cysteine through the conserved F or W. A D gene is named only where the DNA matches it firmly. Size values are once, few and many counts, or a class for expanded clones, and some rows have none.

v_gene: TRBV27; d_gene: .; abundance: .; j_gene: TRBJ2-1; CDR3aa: CASSILAGEQFF; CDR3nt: TGTGCCAGCAGTATACTAGCAGGGGAGCAGTTCTTC
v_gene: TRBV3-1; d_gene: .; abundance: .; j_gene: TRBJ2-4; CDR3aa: CASSQDRGGDIHIQYF; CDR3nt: TGTGCCAGCAGCCAAGATAGGGGCGGGGACATCCACATTCAGTACTTC
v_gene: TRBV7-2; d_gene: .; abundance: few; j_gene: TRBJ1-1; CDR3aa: CASREVGVVNTEAFF; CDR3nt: TGTGCCAGCAGAGAGGTTGGTGTAGTGAACACTGAAGCTTTCTTT
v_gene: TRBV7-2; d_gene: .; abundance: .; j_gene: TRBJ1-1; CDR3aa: CASSLEGWAEAFF; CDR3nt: TGTGCCAGCAGCTTAGAGGGGTGGGCTGAAGCTTTCTTT
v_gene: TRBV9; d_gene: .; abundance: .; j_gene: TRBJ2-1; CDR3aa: CASSGEAGNEQFF; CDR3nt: TGTGCCAGCAGCGGGGAGGCCGGGAATGAGCAGTTCTTC
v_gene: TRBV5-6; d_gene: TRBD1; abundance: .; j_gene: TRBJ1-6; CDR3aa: CASSYAGTGNNAPLHF; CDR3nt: TGTGCCAGCAGCTACGCCGGGACAGGGAATAATGCACCCCTCCACTTT
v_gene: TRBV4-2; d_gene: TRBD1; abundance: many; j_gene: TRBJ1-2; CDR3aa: CASSDEGQYYGYTF; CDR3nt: TGTGCCAGCAGCGACGAGGGACAGTACTATGGCTACACCTTC
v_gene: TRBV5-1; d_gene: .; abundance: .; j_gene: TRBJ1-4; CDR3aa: CASSLAGGTLNEKLFF; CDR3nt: TGCGCCAGCAGCTTGGCCGGGGGGACCTTAAATGAAAAACTGTTTTTT
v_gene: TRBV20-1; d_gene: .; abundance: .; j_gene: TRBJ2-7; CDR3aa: CSASTGVSAYEQYF; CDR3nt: TGCAGTGCCAGTACAGGAGTAAGCGCCTACGAGCAGTACTTC
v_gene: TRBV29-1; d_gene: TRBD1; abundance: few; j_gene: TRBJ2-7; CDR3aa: CSVEDQSRQGATYEQYF; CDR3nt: TGCAGCGTTGAAGATCAGTCCCGGCAGGGGGCCACCTACGAGCAGTACTTC
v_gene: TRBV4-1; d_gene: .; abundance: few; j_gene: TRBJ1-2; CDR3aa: CASSSPDSPHGYTF; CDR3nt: TGCGCCAGCAGCTCTCCAGACAGCCCTCATGGCTACACCTTC
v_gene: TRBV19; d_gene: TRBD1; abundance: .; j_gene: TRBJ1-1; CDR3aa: CASSRITGGRYTEAFF; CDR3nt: TGTGCCAGTAGTCGAATTACAGGGGGCAGATACACTGAAGCTTTCTTT
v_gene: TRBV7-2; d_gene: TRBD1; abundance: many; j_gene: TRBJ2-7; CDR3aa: CASSLVGSGTGASYEQYF; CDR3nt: TGTGCCAGCAGCTTAGTTGGCTCCGGGACAGGGGCTTCCTACGAGCAGTACTTC
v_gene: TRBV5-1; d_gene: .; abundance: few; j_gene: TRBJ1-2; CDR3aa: CASSLESGNYGYTF; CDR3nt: TGCGCCAGCAGCTTGGAGAGTGGTAACTATGGCTACACCTTC
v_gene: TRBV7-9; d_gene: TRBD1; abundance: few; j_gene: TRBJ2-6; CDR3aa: CASSQGTDSGANVLTF; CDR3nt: TGTGCCAGCTCACAGGGGACGGACTCTGGGGCCAACGTCCTGACTTTC
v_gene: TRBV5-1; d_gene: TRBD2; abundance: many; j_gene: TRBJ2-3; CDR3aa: CASSLGLAVGWDTQYF; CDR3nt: TGCGCCAGCAGCTTGGGACTAGCGGTAGGATGGGATACGCAGTATTTT
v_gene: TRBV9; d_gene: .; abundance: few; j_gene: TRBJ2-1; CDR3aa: CASSVRQGGGFDYNEQFF; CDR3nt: TGTGCCAGCAGCGTCAGGCAGGGGGGGGGCTTTGACTACAATGAGCAGTTCTTC
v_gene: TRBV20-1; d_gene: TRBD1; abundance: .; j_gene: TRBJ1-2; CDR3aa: CSAAGQGNYGYTF; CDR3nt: TGCAGTGCCGCGGGACAGGGGAACTATGGCTACACCTTC
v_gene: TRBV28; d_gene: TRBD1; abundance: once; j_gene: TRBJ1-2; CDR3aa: CASSPGGAEYGYTF; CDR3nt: TGTGCCAGCAGCCCAGGGGGCGCGGAATATGGCTACACCTTC
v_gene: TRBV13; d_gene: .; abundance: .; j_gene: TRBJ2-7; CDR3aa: CASSLGSSSSYEQYF; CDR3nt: TGTGCCAGCAGCTTAGGGTCCAGTTCCTCCTACGAGCAGTACTTC
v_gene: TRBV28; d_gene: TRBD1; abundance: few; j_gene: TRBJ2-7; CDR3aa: CASRLDRGLSYEQYF; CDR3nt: TGTGCCAGCAGACTCGACAGGGGGCTGAGTTACGAGCAGTACTTC
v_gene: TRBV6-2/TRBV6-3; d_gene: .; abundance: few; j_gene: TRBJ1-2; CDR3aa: CASAGFSPYGYTF; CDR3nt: TGTGCCAGCGCGGGATTTTCCCCCTATGGCTACACCTTC
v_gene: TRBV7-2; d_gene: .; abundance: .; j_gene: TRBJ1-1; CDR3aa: CASCLGANTEAFF; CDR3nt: TGTGCCAGCTGCCTCGGGGCGAACACTGAAGCTTTCTTT
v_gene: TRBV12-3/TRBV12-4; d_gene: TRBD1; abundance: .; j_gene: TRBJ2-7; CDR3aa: CASRGQGMGGEQYF; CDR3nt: TGTGCCAGCAGGGGACAGGGGATGGGCGGCGAGCAGTACTTC
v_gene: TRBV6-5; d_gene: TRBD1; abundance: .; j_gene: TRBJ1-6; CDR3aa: CASSSLTGTSSYNSPLHF; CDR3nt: TGTGCCAGCAGTTCCTTGACAGGGACCAGCTCCTATAATTCACCCCTCCACTTT
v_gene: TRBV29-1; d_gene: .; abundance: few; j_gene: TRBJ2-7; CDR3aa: CSVANRGRREQYF; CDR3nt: TGCAGCGTTGCGAATAGGGGCAGGCGCGAGCAGTACTTC
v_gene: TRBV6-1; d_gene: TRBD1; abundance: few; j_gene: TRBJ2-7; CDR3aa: CASSEAAGGAGYEQYF; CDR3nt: TGTGCCAGCAGTGAAGCGGCAGGGGGCGCAGGTTACGAGCAGTACTTC
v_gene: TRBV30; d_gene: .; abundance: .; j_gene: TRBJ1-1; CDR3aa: CAWGPIVNTEAFF; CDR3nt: TGTGCCTGGGGTCCCATCGTGAACACTGAAGCTTTCTTT
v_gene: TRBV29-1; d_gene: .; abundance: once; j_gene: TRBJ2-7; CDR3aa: CSVEHLGLRNEQYF; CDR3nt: TGCAGCGTTGAACATTTAGGGTTACGCAATGAGCAGTACTTC
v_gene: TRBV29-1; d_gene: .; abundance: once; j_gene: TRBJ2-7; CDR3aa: CSVERDPVGSEQYF; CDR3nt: TGCAGCGTTGAACGGGACCCCGTGGGCAGCGAGCAGTACTTC
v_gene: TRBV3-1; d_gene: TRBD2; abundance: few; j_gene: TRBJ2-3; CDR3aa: CASSTRLAGESVSDTQYF; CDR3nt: TGTGCCAGCAGCACTCGACTAGCGGGGGAGTCAGTTTCGGATACGCAGTATTTT
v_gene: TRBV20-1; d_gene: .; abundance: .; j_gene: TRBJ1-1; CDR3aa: CSARVEMMNTEAFF; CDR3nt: TGCAGTGCTAGAGTGGAAATGATGAACACTGAAGCTTTCTTT
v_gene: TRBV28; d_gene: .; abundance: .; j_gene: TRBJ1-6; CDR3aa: CASSPIAGNNSPLHF; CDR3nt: TGTGCCAGCAGCCCTATTGCCGGAAATAATTCACCCCTCCACTTT
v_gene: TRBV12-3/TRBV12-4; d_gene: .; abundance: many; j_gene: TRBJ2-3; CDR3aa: CASSSKGADTQYF; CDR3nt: TGTGCCAGCAGTAGTAAGGGGGCAGATACGCAGTATTTT
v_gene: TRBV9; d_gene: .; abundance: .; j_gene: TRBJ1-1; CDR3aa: CASSVAPVILPVAPGEAFF; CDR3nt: TGTGCCAGCAGCGTAGCCCCAGTCATACTACCAGTGGCCCCTGGGGAAGCTTTCTTT
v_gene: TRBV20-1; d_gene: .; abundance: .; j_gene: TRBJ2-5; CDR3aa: CSAKLILGQETQYF; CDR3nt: TGCAGTGCTAAGTTAATTCTCGGTCAAGAGACCCAGTACTTC
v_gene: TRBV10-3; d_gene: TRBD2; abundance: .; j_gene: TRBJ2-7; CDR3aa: CAISAQAGPYEQYF; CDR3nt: TGTGCCATCAGTGCCCAAGCGGGGCCCTACGAGCAGTACTTC
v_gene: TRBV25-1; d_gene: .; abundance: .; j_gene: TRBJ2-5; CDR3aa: CASSETRAVRETQYF; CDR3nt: TGTGCCAGCAGTGAAACCCGGGCAGTGAGGGAGACCCAGTACTTC
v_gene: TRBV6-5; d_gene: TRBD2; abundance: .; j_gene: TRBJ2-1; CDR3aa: CAIGLAGPNEQFF; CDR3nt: TGTGCCATCGGACTAGCGGGCCCCAATGAGCAGTTCTTC
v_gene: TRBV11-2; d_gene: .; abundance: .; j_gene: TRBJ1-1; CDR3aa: CASSHPGSGITEAFF; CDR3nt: TGTGCCAGCAGCCACCCGGGATCAGGAATCACTGAAGCTTTCTTT
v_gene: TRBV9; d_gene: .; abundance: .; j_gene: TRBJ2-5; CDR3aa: CASSGDFQETQYF; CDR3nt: TGTGCCAGCAGCGGGGACTTCCAAGAGACCCAGTACTTC
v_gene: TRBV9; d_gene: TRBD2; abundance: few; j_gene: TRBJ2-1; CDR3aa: CASSVNRGGAWYNEQFF; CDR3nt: TGTGCCAGCAGCGTTAATCGCGGGGGGGCCTGGTACAATGAGCAGTTCTTC
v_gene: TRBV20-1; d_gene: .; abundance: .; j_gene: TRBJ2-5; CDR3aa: CSASGWTSQETQYF; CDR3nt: TGCAGTGCTAGCGGTTGGACATCCCAAGAGACCCAGTACTTC
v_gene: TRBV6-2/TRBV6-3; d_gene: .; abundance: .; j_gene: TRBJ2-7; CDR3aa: CASSLWTDPTEQYF; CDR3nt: TGTGCCAGCAGTTTATGGACAGACCCTACGGAGCAGTACTTC
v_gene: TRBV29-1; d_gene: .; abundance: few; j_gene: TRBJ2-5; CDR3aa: CSVGQRQETQYF; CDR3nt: TGCAGCGTTGGGCAACGTCAAGAGACCCAGTACTTC
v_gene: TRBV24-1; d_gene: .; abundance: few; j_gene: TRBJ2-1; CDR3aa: CATSEPGAYNEQFF; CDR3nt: TGTGCCACCAGTGAGCCGGGAGCCTACAATGAGCAGTTCTTC
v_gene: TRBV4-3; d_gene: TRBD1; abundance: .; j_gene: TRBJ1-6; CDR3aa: CASSQGTGFSSPLHF; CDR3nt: TGCGCCAGCAGCCAAGGGACAGGGTTTAGTTCACCCCTCCACTTT
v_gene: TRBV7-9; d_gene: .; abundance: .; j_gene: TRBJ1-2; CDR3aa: CASSLANELQARYTF; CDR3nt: TGTGCCAGCAGCTTAGCTAACGAACTCCAGGCCCGCTACACCTTC
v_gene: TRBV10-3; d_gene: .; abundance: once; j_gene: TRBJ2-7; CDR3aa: CAISESDGGQYF; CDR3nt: TGTGCCATCAGTGAGTCGGACGGCGGGCAGTACTTC
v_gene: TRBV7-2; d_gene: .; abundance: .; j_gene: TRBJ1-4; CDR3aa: CASSLDLSAGTDEKLFF; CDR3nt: TGTGCCAGCAGCTTAGACCTATCGGCAGGGACGGATGAAAAACTGTTTTTT